This record covers a single T cell receptor (beta chain). This sample stems from a study of blood T cell repertoires in COVID-19. Libraries were prepared by immunoSEQ multiplex PCR; TCRdb keeps only in-frame clonotypes and omits some of them. Of some 70,000 clones in the sample, around nine tenths are singletons; the top ten hold around 3.6%. The germline V gene has CDR1 LGHDT and CDR2 YNNKEL (reference sequence). The CDR3 sequence is 13 residues long. After removal of 1 base from V and 11 bases from J, the junction contained 2 bases not matched to a gene. In Seattle, patients joined the study during active infection and were tracked longitudinally.

The sequenced material came from peripheral blood. The source of this sequence is a woman aged 45-65 years with COVID-19, enrolled during active disease. V and J are TRBV3-1 (or the pseudogene TRBV3-2) and TRBJ1-1, with TRBD1 identical over 12 bases. In nucleotides, the CDR3 is TGTGCCAGCAGCCAAGTGGGACAGGGGGCCGCTTTCTTT. Amino acid sequence: CASSQVGQGAAFF.